The 24 T cell receptor beta chains below come from one sample, sequenced in a study of shared clonotypes between healthy human individuals. Repertoires were generated with immunoSEQ multiplex PCR, while TCRdb's copy carries only in-frame clones and drops some. Of nearly 2 million clones in the sample, around 96% were seen once. CD8 cells classed as naive were CD45RO-negative and positively selected for CCR7, excluding terminally differentiated effector memory CD45RA+ cells. The sequencing input was naive CD8+ T cells sorted from blood. The receptors stem from a man between 18 and 29 years old in good health.

The V gene is TRBV28, the J gene TRBJ1-5; tentative D call: TRBD1 (5 bases). This CDR3 has 15 residues. Germline CDR1 and CDR2: MDHEN and SYDVKM. Trimming left V 3 bases short and J 1 base short, with 10 bases between. CDR3 in amino acids: CASSFPGDSNQPQHF. The CDR3 DNA follows: TGTGCCAGCAGTTTTCCTGGGGACAGCAATCAGCCCCAGCATTTT.

V is TRBV6-5 and J is TRBJ2-1; 9 positions match TRBD2. Germline V CDR1 and CDR2: MNHEY, SVGAGI. The CDR3 runs 15 residues. After removal of 0 bases from V and 4 bases from J, the junction contained 1 base not matched to a gene. The CDR3 protein is CASSYSRGGYNEQFF. CDR3 nucleotide sequence: TGTGCCAGCAGTTACTCGCGGGGGGGGTACAATGAGCAGTTCTTC.

The chain couples TRBV5-1 to TRBJ2-1, with D perhaps matching TRBD1 (6 bases). Germline V gives CDR1 SGHRS, CDR2 YFSETQ. V was cut by 2 bases and J by 2 bases, with 11 bases left in between. The length of the CDR3 is 15 residues. CDR3 loop: CASSLQGTPYNEQFF. Written as DNA, the CDR3 is TGCGCCAGCAGCTTACAGGGAACCCCCTACAATGAGCAGTTCTTC.

This sequence joins TRBV27 and TRBJ1-6; perhaps TRBD1 as D (5 bases). This CDR3 has 15 residues. CDR1 MNHEY and CDR2 SMNVEV come from the germline V gene (reference sequence). The germline V and J ends were trimmed by 7 bases and 13 bases, with 23 bases remaining between them. CDR3 coding DNA: TGTGCCAGCACCCCGGAATATGGGGCGCTTTCGCCCCTCCACTTT. The encoded protein is CASTPEYGALSPLHF.

This clone was seen a single time. The chain links TRBV7-6 to TRBJ2-1, with 10 positions matching TRBD1. V trimming: 2 bases; J trimming: 4 bases; junction bases outside the gene matches: 5. Germline V gives CDR1 SGHVS, CDR2 FNYEAQ. The CDR3 covers 16 residues. This CDR3 reads CASSLSGTGVYNEQFF. The CDR3 DNA reads TGTGCCAGCAGCTTATCTGGGACAGGGGTTTACAATGAGCAGTTCTTC.

The gene calls are TRBV5-4 and TRBJ2-7, with 12 positions matching TRBD1. V trimming: 4 bases; J trimming: 5 bases; junction bases outside the gene matches: 7. Germline values: CDR1 SGHNT, CDR2 YYREEE (reference sequence). The CDR3 runs 15 residues. CDR3 loop: CASSLGTGGFNEQYF. Here the CDR3 DNA reads TGTGCCAGCAGCCTCGGGACAGGGGGCTTCAACGAGCAGTACTTC. The variable domain in full, completed from reference TRBV5-4 and TRBJ2-7, reads ETGVTQSPTHLIKTRGQQVTLRCSSQSGHNTVSWYQQALGQGPQFIFQYYREEENGRGNFPPRFSGLQFPNYSSELNVNALELDDSALYLCASSLGTGGFNEQYFGPGTRLTVT.

This clone was recorded once. V usage is TRBV28 and J usage is TRBJ1-2; D is uncertain. Germline V gene data show CDR1 as MDHEN and CDR2 as SYDVKM. V gave up 11 bases and J gave up 0 bases, with 7 bases separating them. The CDR3 is made up of 11 amino acids. CDR3 sequence reads: CAPDPNYGYTF. The CDR3 region has the DNA TGTGCCCCTGATCCTAACTATGGCTACACCTTC.

In this sample, this clone turned up once. This chain links TRBV6-8 with TRBJ2-2, with TRBD1 matching over 7 bases. The CDR3 runs to 15 residues. Germline V gives CDR1 MNHGY, CDR2 SAAAGT. With 8 bases clipped from V and 4 bases from J, the junction kept 10 bases outside the gene matches. The CDR3 spells CASSCIDRATGELFF. The DNA for the CDR3 is TGTGCCAGCTCTTGTATAGACAGGGCCACCGGGGAGCTGTTTTTT.

The chain recombines TRBV7-9 with TRBJ2-1; the D gene is possibly TRBD2 (6 bases). Germline V lookup: CDR1 SEHNR, CDR2 FQNEAQ (reference sequence). The CDR3 covers 14 residues. The V end was cut by 4 bases, the J end by 8 bases, with 15 bases between. The CDR3 DNA follows: TGTGCCAGCAGCTCCCCTGGGGAGCGGGATGAGCAGTTCTTC. Its protein is CASSSPGERDEQFF.

This sequence joins TRBV19 and TRBJ2-1, with a weak D call TRBD2 (6 bases). V lost 7 bases and J 1 base, leaving 14 bases between the germline ends. The CDR3 consists of 15 residues. The V gene's germline CDR1 is LNHDA and CDR2 SQIVND (reference sequence). CDR3 in DNA: TGTGCCAGTATCCCGACTAGAGGGTCCTACAATGAGCAGTTCTTC. Its translation is CASIPTRGSYNEQFF.

CDR3: CTSSQPARPYTKREQFF. The CDR3 DNA reads TGCACCAGCAGCCAGCCCGCCAGGCCTTATACTAAAAGGGAGCAGTTCTTC. This rearrangement joins TRBV1 to TRBJ2-1. TRBV1 counts as a pseudogene. The CDR3 is 17 residues long.

The gene calls are TRBV5-4 and TRBJ2-5; D is possibly TRBD2 (5 bases). Per the germline V gene, CDR1 is SGHNT and CDR2 is YYREEE (reference sequence). V was trimmed by 3 bases and J by 13 bases, leaving 16 bases between them. The CDR3 runs to 12 residues. The CDR3 DNA is TGTGCCAGCAGCTCCCCGGCGGGCCAAAGGTACTTC. Its protein product is CASSSPAGQRYF.

CDR3 nucleotide sequence: TGTGCCTGGATCGCCGGGCCCGGGGAGCTGTTTTTT. Its protein is CAWIAGPGELFF. The gene calls are TRBV30 and TRBJ2-2; the D is unclear. This CDR3 contains 12 residues. Germline V gene sequence: CDR1 GTSNPN, CDR2 SVGIG (reference sequence). V was cut by 4 bases and J by 6 bases, with 9 bases left in between.

The chain has TRBV4-3 and TRBJ1-4; a possible D gene is TRBD1 (5 bases). The CDR3 length is 16 residues. Looked up from germline, CDR1 is LGHNA and CDR2 is YSLEER. Trimming took 2 bases from V and 3 from J, leaving 13 bases between them. In DNA, the CDR3 is TGCGCCAGCAGCCAACGGGACTCCCGGGCTAATGAAAAACTGTTTTTT. Amino acid sequence: CASSQRDSRANEKLFF.

The chain couples TRBV6-5 to TRBJ1-6; 7 nucleotides match TRBD1. The V segment lost 6 bases and the J segment 6 bases; nucleotides outside the gene matches: 8. Germline V gene lookup returns CDR1 MNHEY and CDR2 SVGAGI. The CDR3 is 15 residues long. CDR3 coding DNA: TGTGCCAGCAGCGCCGAGGGGGCTGGTAATTCACCCCTCCACTTT. It is translated as CASSAEGAGNSPLHF.

The chain links TRBV6-5 to TRBJ2-5, with D perhaps matching TRBD1 or TRBD2 (6 bases each). Germline CDR1 reads MNHEY; CDR2 reads SVGAGI. V lost 6 bases and J 4 bases, leaving 15 bases between the germline ends. CDR3 length equals 14 residues. The CDR3 sequence: CASRPPEGGETQYF. Here the CDR3 DNA reads TGTGCCAGCAGGCCTCCTGAGGGGGGAGAGACCCAGTACTTC.

The CDR3 nucleotides are TGTGCCAGCAGCCAAGTTAGCGGGAGGGAAAATGAGCAGTTCTTC. It translates to CASSQVSGRENEQFF. This chain connects TRBV14 to TRBJ2-1, with 11 bases identical to TRBD2. This CDR3 has 15 amino acids. Germline CDR1 SGHDN, CDR2 FVKESK. Germline trimming cut 1 base from V and 7 bases from J; bases unmatched to any gene: 3.

The chain couples TRBV7-9 to TRBJ2-5, with D possibly being TRBD2 (6 bases). From germline, CDR1 is SEHNR and CDR2 FQNEAQ (reference sequence). V lost 3 bases and J 3 bases, leaving 14 bases between the germline ends. This CDR3 has 15 residues. DNA for the CDR3: TGTGCCAGCAGCTTCACGACATCGGGGGAAGAGACCCAGTACTTC. It is translated as CASSFTTSGEETQYF.

This rearrangement joins TRBV11-2 to TRBJ1-5; D is ambiguous. The CDR3 runs to 15 residues. V was shortened by 0 bases and J by 0 bases, with 6 bases between the two germline ends. Germline lookup yields CDR1 SGHAT and CDR2 FQNNGV. This chain's CDR3 is CASSLDRNSNQPQHF. CDR3 nucleotides: TGTGCCAGCAGCTTAGATCGGAATAGCAATCAGCCCCAGCATTTT.

This sequence joins TRBV21-1 and TRBJ1-5. TRBV21-1 counts as a pseudogene. CDR3 length equals 15 residues. The DNA for the CDR3 is TGTGCCAGCAGCAAAGATGGGAGGGTAGATCAGCCCCAGCATTTT. It specifies CASSKDGRVDQPQHF.

V gene TRBV28 combines with J gene TRBJ2-1, with D unclear. V lost 2 bases and J lost 2, with 19 bases in between. Germline loops: CDR1 MDHEN, CDR2 SYDVKM. The CDR3 length is 18 residues. DNA of the CDR3: TGTGCCAGCAGTTTAGTAGGGCCGAGGACCATTGCCTACAATGAGCAGTTCTTC. As protein: CASSLVGPRTIAYNEQFF.

J is TRBJ2-2 and V is TRBV4-3; D remains ambiguous. The V and J ends lost 3 bases and 4 bases respectively, with 12 bases between them. The germline gives CDR1 LGHNA, CDR2 YSLEER. The CDR3 sequence is 15 residues long. This chain's CDR3 is CASSHLLGGTGELFF. The CDR3 coding sequence is TGCGCCAGCAGCCATCTCCTGGGTGGCACCGGGGAGCTGTTTTTT.

The chain couples TRBV11-2 to TRBJ1-2; 9 bases are shared with TRBD1. The ends lost 7 bases at V and 4 bases at J; junction bases unmatched: 4. This CDR3 has 13 residues. Germline V gene lookup returns CDR1 SGHAT and CDR2 FQNNGV. CDR3 in DNA: TGTGCCAGCACCGGGACAGGGAGCTATGGCTACACCTTC. Translation: CASTGTGSYGYTF.

A single count supports this clone. The gene calls are TRBV9 and TRBJ2-6; no clear D gene. V was shortened by 2 bases and J by 0 bases, with 6 bases between the two germline ends. CDR1 SGDLS and CDR2 YYNGEE come from the germline V gene. The CDR3 is 15 amino acids. CDR3 sequence reads: CASSVGFSGANVLTF. In DNA, the CDR3 is TGTGCCAGCAGCGTGGGTTTCTCTGGGGCCAACGTCCTGACTTTC.